This is a list of T cell receptor beta chains from one sample in a study. TCRdb reprocessed the 5' RACE reads with MiXCR, giving one entry per CDR3 protein. The sample carries around 55,000 distinct CDR3 sequences, less than 25% recorded once. Source material: tumor-infiltrating Tregs sorted from the breast tumor. The origin of the receptors is a female donor with breast cancer. CDR3s include the opening cysteine and the closing phenylalanine or tryptophan. The D gene is left open where the match is weak. Clone size is given for some rows only: seen once, a few or many times, or a class if the clone is expanded.

d_gene	v_gene	abundance	j_gene	CDR3aa	CDR3nt
NA	TRBV5-1	NA	TRBJ1-1	CASSRDGTLSTEAFF	TGCGCCAGCAGCAGAGACGGGACACTGAGCACTGAAGCTTTCTTT
TRBD1	TRBV10-1	NA	TRBJ1-6	CASSESSRGHQIYNSPLHF	TGCGCCAGCAGTGAGTCGTCCAGGGGGCATCAAATCTATAACTCACCCCTCCACTTT
TRBD2	TRBV5-1	NA	TRBJ2-7	CASSPRGGEDEQYF	TGCGCCAGCAGCCCCCGGGGAGGGGAAGACGAGCAGTACTTC
TRBD2	TRBV6-5	many	TRBJ2-2	CASRRRAGENTGELFF	TGTGCCAGCAGAAGAAGAGCGGGGGAGAACACCGGGGAGCTGTTTTTT
NA	TRBV7-2	NA	TRBJ1-1	CASSLRGWNTEAFF	TGTGCCAGCAGCTTACGGGGGTGGAACACTGAAGCTTTCTTT
NA	TRBV7-8	few	TRBJ1-5	CASSYDSYQPQHF	TGTGCCAGCAGCTATGACAGTTATCAGCCCCAGCATTTT
NA	TRBV2	NA	TRBJ2-7	CTSQGVGSYEQYF	TGTACCAGCCAAGGAGTAGGGTCCTACGAGCAGTACTTC
NA	TRBV7-8	once	TRBJ1-3	CASSYLWGRGNTIYF	TGTGCCAGCAGCTATTTATGGGGGCGTGGAAACACCATATATTTT
TRBD2	TRBV12-3/TRBV12-4	many	TRBJ2-3	CASSLRIAGPIIF	TGTGCCAGCAGTTTGAGGATAGCGGGGCCAATCATCTTT
NA	TRBV7-2	NA	TRBJ2-3	CASSNGARAYF	TGTGCCAGTTCCAACGGGGCCCGGGCGTATTTT
NA	TRBV7-2	NA	TRBJ2-7	CASSPDPSSYEQYF	TGTGCCAGCAGCCCAGACCCGAGCTCCTACGAGCAGTACTTC
NA	TRBV29-1	few	TRBJ1-4	CSVAAQGTTNEKLFF	TGCAGCGTGGCGGCACAGGGAACAACTAATGAAAAACTGTTTTTT
NA	TRBV29-1	many	TRBJ1-1	CSVGSSAQAFF	TGCAGCGTTGGCTCGTCGGCACAAGCTTTCTTT
TRBD2	TRBV20-1	NA	TRBJ2-7	CSAPGLLGVYERYF	TGCAGTGCTCCGGGACTACTGGGGGTCTACGAGCGGTACTTC
NA	TRBV18	many	TRBJ2-7	CASSPIPGTYEQYF	TGTGCCAGCTCACCGATTCCCGGGACCTACGAGCAGTACTTC
NA	TRBV5-1	NA	TRBJ1-2	CASRRDNGYGYTF	TGCGCCAGCAGGCGGGATAACGGGTATGGCTACACCTTC
TRBD2	TRBV13	many	TRBJ2-7	CASSLEWTSVINEQYF	TGTGCCAGCAGCTTAGAGTGGACTAGCGTTATTAACGAGCAGTACTTC
NA	TRBV29-1	many	TRBJ2-1	CSVEEARGEQFF	TGCAGCGTTGAAGAAGCGCGGGGCGAGCAGTTCTTC
TRBD1	TRBV15	NA	TRBJ2-7	CATSRNSGGEQYF	TGTGCCACCAGCAGAAACTCAGGGGGCGAGCAGTACTTC
NA	TRBV7-2	many	TRBJ2-3	CASSPGQSRDTQYF	TGTGCCAGCAGCCCAGGTCAAAGTCGCGATACGCAGTATTTT
NA	TRBV9	many	TRBJ2-7	CASSVEPAQGGQYF	TGTGCCAGCAGCGTAGAACCCGCGCAGGGCGGACAGTACTTC
NA	TRBV5-6	few	TRBJ2-7	CASSYFLGLALTYEQYF	TGTGCCAGCAGCTACTTCCTCGGGCTAGCGCTAACCTACGAGCAGTACTTC
NA	TRBV29-1	few	TRBJ2-5	CSASSGYQETQYF	TGCAGCGCTAGTTCAGGGTACCAAGAGACCCAGTACTTC